This TCR beta chain comes out of a study of T cell responses to AZD1222 COVID-19 vaccine. Concerning this clone itself: Its antigen is as yet unknown.

V dropped 7 bases and J dropped 2 bases, with 20 bases sitting between them. This CDR3 region has 16 residues. Looked up from germline, CDR1 is SGHAT and CDR2 is FQNNGV. Generated by immunoSEQ multiplex PCR, the TCRdb table keeps only in-frame clones and is missing some. This table holds 45,000 or so clones, roughly 88% found once. General study points: Baseline serology detected seropositivity in only 5 to 7 AZD1222 recipients. Clonal diversity may have been underestimated in mostly white British donors.

The specimen was peripheral blood, collected 28 days after the second AZD1222 dose. This sequence originates from an adult who received the AZD1222 COVID-19 vaccine. The V gene is TRBV11-2, the J gene TRBJ1-2; possibly TRBD1 for D (6 bases). For the CDR3, the DNA is TGTGCCAGCAAGAGCAGGGGACCGCTAACAAACTATGGCTACACCTTC. Its protein is CASKSRGPLTNYGYTF.